This section outlines one TCR beta chain sequence together with its context. This entry comes from a study of blood T cell repertoires in COVID-19. Method: immunoSEQ multiplex PCR; TCRdb's copy keeps in-frame clones and lacks some. The table includes about 140,000 clones, 80% to 90% detected once. CDR3 length: 16 residues. Germline lookup yields CDR1 MNHEY and CDR2 SVGAGI. Unmatched junction bases numbered 11, after V lost 4 bases and J lost 7 bases. The chain joins TRBV6-5 to TRBJ1-5, with 9 bases that match TRBD1. The clonotype originates from an older woman with acute or convalescent COVID-19. The sample taken for sequencing was peripheral blood. CDR3 nucleotides: TGTGCCAGCAGTTCAACTACAGGGGGCCTTCGACAGCCCCAGCATTTT. Amino acid sequence: CASSSTTGGLRQPQHF.